This TCR beta chain was profiled in a study of cytomegalovirus exposure and HLA in healthy donors. 13 Jbeta primers and 60 Vbeta primers were used for the PCR. Clones were sequenced by immunoSEQ multiplex PCR, and TCRdb holds only the in-frame ones, with some missing. The table lists tens of thousands of clones, around 52% of them singletons. As to this clone: What it recognizes is unknown.

Germline V CDR1 and CDR2: LNHNV, YYDKDF (reference sequence). CDR3 size: 15 residues. The V end was cut by 3 bases, the J end by 1 base, with 10 bases between. Regarding the study as a whole: Earlier analysis yielded a pattern in which most TCR beta V segments were productive about 90% or about 30% of the time.

The chain combines TRBV15 with TRBJ1-5, with D tentatively TRBD1 (5 bases). The sample consisted of PBMCs. The receptor's source is a human donor in good health. For the CDR3, the DNA is TGTGCCACCAGCAGGGGGGAGGCCAGCAATCAGCCCCAGCATTTT. Translated, it gives CATSRGEASNQPQHF.